These 20 T cell receptor beta chains came from one sample sequenced in a study of control samples from healthy donors and cancer patients. The table came from immunoSEQ multiplex PCR; TCRdb's copy has only in-frame clones and leaves some out. The sample lists 65,000 to 90,000 clones; about 87% were seen once. The sequenced sample consisted of blood. These receptors were taken from a man aged 45-65 years in good health.

The V call is TRBV7-2, the J call TRBJ2-7, with 12 nucleotides matching TRBD2. Unmatched junction bases numbered 5, after V lost 6 bases and J lost 2 bases. Per the germline V gene, CDR1 is SGHTA and CDR2 is FQGNSA. This CDR3 contains 15 residues. The CDR3 loop is CASSWTSGVTYEQYF. DNA for the CDR3: TGTGCCAGCAGTTGGACTAGCGGGGTCACCTACGAGCAGTACTTC.

A single count supports this clone. The chain uses TRBV9 and TRBJ2-3; no definite D call. V lost 0 bases and J 6 bases, leaving 11 bases between the germline ends. The V gene's germline CDR1 is SGDLS and CDR2 YYNGEE. The CDR3 covers 14 residues. CDR3 amino acids: CASSVVRSPDTQYF. As DNA, the CDR3 is TGTGCCAGCAGCGTAGTGCGGTCACCGGATACGCAGTATTTT. Combining the CDR3 with reference TRBV9 and TRBJ2-3 gives the whole variable domain DSGVTQTPKHLITATGQRVTLRCSPRSGDLSVYWYQQSLDQGLQFLIQYYNGEERAKGNILERFSAQQFPDLHSELNLSSLELGDSALYFCASSVVRSPDTQYFGPGTRLTVL.

As concerns this clone: The germline gene is not matched at one end of the junction; a read error may be the cause. The V gene is TRBV7-2, the J gene TRBJ2-3; D ambiguous. CDR1 SGHTA and CDR2 FQGNSA come from the germline V gene. The CDR3 is 15 residues long. The CDR3 region is CASSLVTSSTATQYF. DNA of the CDR3: TGTGCCAGCAGCTTAGTAACCAGTAGCACAGCTACGCAGTATTTT.

About this clone itself: Within the sample, other DNA sequences also encode this same CDR3. In nucleotides, the CDR3 is TGTGCTAGTGGACCGGGACAGAGCACCGGGGAGCTGTTTTTT. Its translation is CASGPGQSTGELFF. The rearrangement uses TRBV12-5 and TRBJ2-2; TRBD1 matches 7 bases. Unmatched junction bases numbered 5, after V lost 6 bases and J lost 4 bases. The CDR3 sequence is 14 residues long. The germline V gene has CDR1 LGHNT and CDR2 FRNRAP.

The V call is TRBV7-3, the J call TRBJ2-1, with TRBD2 identical over 11 bases. V lost 3 bases, J lost 7 bases, and 14 bases stayed unmatched. This CDR3 is built from 18 residues. CDR1 is SGHTA and CDR2 is FQGTGA in the germline V gene. This CDR3 is CASSFVPLGLAGGNEQFF. The CDR3 DNA reads as TGTGCCAGCAGCTTTGTCCCTCTTGGACTAGCGGGCGGGAATGAGCAGTTCTTC.

This clone was picked up a small number of times. This chain connects TRBV7-8 to TRBJ1-5, with D possibly TRBD1 on 5 matching bases. V shed 1 base and J shed 2 bases, with 9 bases lying between them. Germline V gene data show CDR1 as SGHVS and CDR2 as FQNEAQ. The CDR3 covers 15 residues. The CDR3 protein is CASSLGGAGNQPQHF. The CDR3 coding sequence is TGTGCCAGCAGCTTAGGAGGGGCAGGCAATCAGCCCCAGCATTTT.

V usage is TRBV24-1 and J usage is TRBJ1-3, with TRBD1 matching over 11 bases. Unmatched junction bases numbered 5, after V lost 4 bases and J lost 10 bases. The germline V gene encodes CDR1 KGHDR and CDR2 SFDVKD. CDR3 length: 14 residues. The CDR3 protein is CATSDIGTGGTIYF. The CDR3, as DNA: TGTGCCACCAGTGACATCGGGACAGGGGGAACCATATATTTT.

This clone appeared once. The rearrangement joins TRBV7-2 to TRBJ1-3; D is undetermined. CDR3 length equals 15 residues. V was pared by 3 bases and J by 2 bases, with 11 bases between. CDR1 SGHTA and CDR2 FQGNSA come from the germline V gene. CDR3 in amino acids: CASSFLPTTGNTIYF. The CDR3 coding sequence is TGTGCCAGCAGCTTTCTCCCGACAACTGGAAACACCATATATTTT.

The chain combines TRBV11-3 with TRBJ2-7; 7 positions agree with TRBD2. V gave up 2 bases and J gave up 0 bases; unmatched junction bases: 4. There are 15 residues in the CDR3. Germline values: CDR1 SGHNT, CDR2 YENEEA. CDR3 protein: CASSLTSESSYEQYF. CDR3 sequence (DNA): TGTGCCAGCAGCTTAACTAGCGAGAGCTCCTACGAGCAGTACTTC.

In regard to this clone: The junction departs from germline at one end; a sequencing error may be responsible. This rearrangement joins TRBV30 to TRBJ2-3; weak D call: TRBD2 (7 bases). Germline V CDR1 and CDR2: GTSNPN, SVGIG (reference sequence). The length of the CDR3 is 14 residues. As DNA, the CDR3 is TGTGCCTGGAGTGGCGGGGGCAGCACATATACGCAGTATTTT. Residues: CAWSGGGSTYTQYF.

The chain joins TRBV29-1 to TRBJ1-2; tentatively, D is TRBD1 (6 bases). The germline CDR1 and CDR2 sequences are SQVTM and ANQGSEA. V gave up 2 bases and J gave up 7 bases, with 20 bases separating them. CDR3 length: 15 amino acids. CDR3 region: CSVESFGGREGGYTF. The CDR3 bases are TGCAGCGTTGAAAGTTTCGGGGGGCGCGAAGGTGGCTACACCTTC.

The gene calls are TRBV6-1 and TRBJ2-1, with D maybe TRBD1 (5 bases). Deletions cut 3 bases from V and 0 bases from J, with 9 bases between. The CDR3 is 15 amino acids. The V gene's germline CDR1 is MNHNS and CDR2 SASEGT. CDR3 protein: CASSDRGSSYNEQFF. For the CDR3, the DNA is TGTGCCAGCAGTGATAGGGGCAGCTCCTACAATGAGCAGTTCTTC.

This clone was detected only a few times. This chain connects TRBV5-5 to TRBJ2-1; the D gene is possibly TRBD2 (5 bases). Germline lookup yields CDR1 SGHKS and CDR2 YYEKEE (reference sequence). Trimming pared 5 bases from V and 1 base from J, leaving 13 bases between. CDR3 length: 15 residues. CDR3 nucleotides: TGTGCCAGCAGTTATACTAGAATTTCCTACAATGAGCAGTTCTTC. Translating gives CASSYTRISYNEQFF. Variable domain in full (rest from reference TRBV5-5 and TRBJ2-1): DAGVTQSPTHLIKTRGQQVTLRCSPISGHKSVSWYQQVLGQGPQFIFQYYEKEERGRGNFPDRFSARQFPNYSSELNVNALLLGDSALYLCASSYTRISYNEQFFGPGTRLTVL.

V is TRBV6-2 or TRBV6-3 and J is TRBJ2-1, with a possible D match to TRBD2 (6 bases). Germline V gives CDR1 MNHEY, CDR2 SVGEGT. This CDR3 comprises 14 residues. V lost 5 bases to trimming and J lost 6 bases, with 14 bases between them. The CDR3 coding sequence is TGTGCCAGCAGTCCCCAAGGAGGGGCCAATGAGCAGTTCTTC. Its protein product is CASSPQGGANEQFF.

The chain couples TRBV3-1 (or the pseudogene TRBV3-2) to TRBJ1-3; maybe TRBD1 (6 bases). The CDR3 runs 14 residues. Germline-derived CDR1 and CDR2 are LGHDT and YNNKEL (reference sequence). V gave up 3 bases and J gave up 4 bases, with 10 bases separating them. CDR3 sequence (DNA): TGTGCCAGCAGCCAGGAGGGGGTAGGAAACACCATATATTTT. Protein: CASSQEGVGNTIYF.

The chain carries TRBV5-1 and TRBJ2-7; 7 bases map to TRBD2. This CDR3 is 15 amino acids long. J was trimmed by 2 bases and V by 5 bases; bases with no gene match: 10. Germline loops: CDR1 SGHRS, CDR2 YFSETQ. As DNA, the CDR3 is TGCGCCAGCAGTGAGGCACTAGCGCTCCCCTACGAGCAGTACTTC. As protein: CASSEALALPYEQYF.

CDR3 protein: CASSVGAGYEQYF. The CDR3 coding sequence is TGTGCCAGCAGCGTAGGTGCCGGCTACGAGCAGTACTTC. The chain links TRBV9 to TRBJ2-7; D gene unclear. There are 13 residues in the CDR3. The V gene's germline CDR1 is SGDLS and CDR2 YYNGEE. Trimming pared 0 bases from V and 3 bases from J, leaving 7 bases between. The full variable domain, its missing parts supplied by reference TRBV9 and TRBJ2-7, is DSGVTQTPKHLITATGQRVTLRCSPRSGDLSVYWYQQSLDQGLQFLIQYYNGEERAKGNILERFSAQQFPDLHSELNLSSLELGDSALYFCASSVGAGYEQYFGPGTRLTVT.

The rearrangement uses TRBV5-4 and TRBJ2-2; TRBD1 agrees at 7 bases. In germline, CDR1 is SGHNT, CDR2 YYREEE (reference sequence). The CDR3 is 16 amino acids. V lost 2 bases and J lost 1; bases outside the gene matches: 5. CDR3 residues: CASSLDRVGNTGELFF. DNA for the CDR3: TGTGCCAGCAGCTTAGACAGGGTAGGGAACACCGGGGAGCTGTTTTTT.

The J gene is TRBJ1-3, the V gene TRBV15; D is possibly TRBD1 (5 bases). Trimming took 0 bases from V and 0 from J, leaving 6 bases between them. Germline CDR1 is LNHNV and CDR2 is YYDKDF (reference sequence). This CDR3 region has 15 residues. The CDR3 reads CATSREQASGNTIYF. The CDR3 DNA is TGTGCCACCAGCAGAGAACAGGCCTCTGGAAACACCATATATTTT. The complete variable domain, with remaining parts taken from reference TRBV15 and TRBJ1-3, reads DAMVIQNPRYQVTQFGKPVTLSCSQTLNHNVMYWYQQKSSQAPKLLFHYYDKDFNNEADTPDNFQSRRPNTSFCFLDIRSPGLGDTAMYLCATSREQASGNTIYFGEGSWLTVV.

The chain links TRBV9 to TRBJ2-5; the match to TRBD2 covers 10 bases. The CDR3 has 15 residues. CDR1 and CDR2 (germline): SGDLS, YYNGEE. The V segment lost 4 bases and the J segment 5 bases; nucleotides outside the gene matches: 8. CDR3 loop: CASSPSGGAYETQYF. The DNA for the CDR3 is TGTGCCAGCAGCCCCAGCGGGGGGGCCTATGAGACCCAGTACTTC.